In its sample, the clone carrying this T cell receptor (beta chain) was seen a few times. The antigen is undetermined. The sample originates from a study of regulatory T cells in long-lasting Graves disease. The wider study: Persistent Graves' disease meant over 5 years of antithyroid drugs with positive TSH receptor antibodies. Study-level results: The study found lower TCR diversity in persistent Graves' patients than in newly diagnosed ones. Persistent disease favored TRBV28, TRBJ1-2 and TRBJ2-5.

Time point given: persistent/refractory GD, antithyroid drugs over 5 years with positive TRAb. The TCR library was made from RNA extracted from PBMCs. The patients were drawn from one endocrinology department in Xi'an, China. Germline assignment: CDR1 SEHNR and CDR2 FQNEAQ (reference sequence). Losses at the gene ends were 5 bases for V and 6 bases for J; bases not matched to a gene: 11. The CDR3 loop spans 15 amino acids. The TCR beta library used iRepertoire HTBI primers with Arm-PCR amplification of CDR3. TCRdb independently ran MiXCR on the multiplex PCR reads; one entry per CDR3 protein. This table has hundreds of thousands of distinct CDR3 sequences, 30% appearing once.

Sequencing was performed on peripheral blood mononuclear cells (PBMCs), taken when the disease was refractory, from a patient treated with antithyroid drugs. The chain combines TRBV7-9 with TRBJ1-1, with 8 bases matching TRBD1. This clonotype was obtained from a female donor with Graves disease. Written as DNA, the CDR3 is TGTGCCAGCAGCGGACAGGGTTGGGGCTTCGCTGAAGCTTTCTTT. It encodes CASSGQGWGFAEAFF.